Each of the 8 T cell receptor beta chains below was sequenced from the same sample in a study of STAT5B mutations in CD4+ large granular lymphocyte leukemia. Using immunoSEQ multiplex PCR, the repertoire was profiled, and TCRdb retains in-frame clones only, with some absent. The sample lists roughly 35,000 clones, around 67% occurring once. Sequences were obtained from CD4+ T cells from blood buffy coats. Receptors originate from a human donor in good health.

In its sample, this clone was seen a few times. The chain combines TRBV7-9 with TRBJ1-5; D not certain. CDR1 SEHNR and CDR2 FQNEAQ come from the germline V gene (reference sequence). V lost 3 bases and J 6 bases, leaving 15 bases between the germline ends. The CDR3 contains 15 residues. The CDR3 loop is CASSFHGGVGQPQHF. The CDR3 region has the DNA TGTGCCAGCAGCTTCCATGGAGGTGTGGGTCAGCCCCAGCATTTT.

The chain combines TRBV6-6 with TRBJ2-5; TRBD2 agrees at 11 bases. The J segment lost 0 bases and the V segment lost 6 bases, leaving 6 bases of the junction unmatched. Germline V lookup: CDR1 MNHNY, CDR2 SVGAGI (reference sequence). The CDR3 sequence is 16 residues long. The CDR3 reads CASRRLAGGNQETQYF. The CDR3 DNA reads TGTGCCAGCAGGAGGCTAGCGGGGGGTAACCAAGAGACCCAGTACTTC.

The CDR3 bases are TGTGCCAGCAGTGAAGAGCTTGGAAGCGGAAACTACGAGCAGTACTTC. Protein product: CASSEELGSGNYEQYF. The V and J genes are TRBV2 and TRBJ2-7; D perhaps matches TRBD2 (5 bases). The CDR3 covers 16 residues. V shed 1 base and J shed 3 bases, with 16 bases lying between them. Germline CDR1 and CDR2: SNHLY and FYNNEI.

This clone is labeled as medium-sized. The chain recombines TRBV6-6 with TRBJ1-2; TRBD1 matches at 7 bases. The CDR3 is 15 amino acids. V lost 0 bases to trimming and J lost 6 bases; unmatched junction nucleotides: 7. The germline V gene has CDR1 MNHNY and CDR2 SVGAGI (reference sequence). As DNA, the CDR3 is TGTGCCAGCAGTTACTCCTCCAGGGGGGGGAATGGCTACACCTTC. Translating it yields CASSYSSRGGNGYTF.

CDR3 residues: CASSRTSGGVSTDTQYF. Here the CDR3 DNA reads TGTGCCAGCAGCCGAACTAGCGGGGGGGTCTCCACAGATACGCAGTATTTT. The rearrangement links TRBV7-9 to TRBJ2-3; 13 nucleotides line up with TRBD2. Germline V CDR1 and CDR2: SEHNR, FQNEAQ (reference sequence). This CDR3 contains 17 residues. The V segment lost 5 bases and the J segment 2 bases; nucleotides outside the gene matches: 7.

CDR3 nucleotide sequence: TGCAGCGTTGGCCCCTTCAGTAGCACAGATACGCAGTATTTT. This translates into CSVGPFSSTDTQYF. This chain uses TRBV29-1 with TRBJ2-3; no definite D call. Trimming removed 4 bases from V and 0 bases from J, with 11 bases in between. From germline, CDR1 is SQVTM and CDR2 ANQGSEA. This CDR3 spans 14 amino acids.

This clone was detected once. This chain uses TRBV27 with TRBJ1-2; D gene ambiguous. The CDR3 runs 12 residues. Germline CDR1 MNHEY, CDR2 SMNVEV (reference sequence). Trimming stripped 6 bases from V and 2 bases from J, with 7 bases between. The CDR3 DNA follows: TGTGCCAGCAGACGCGCAAACTATGGCTACACCTTC. Encoded protein: CASRRANYGYTF.

This rearrangement joins TRBV2 to TRBJ1-4; D is unresolved. Germline V CDR1 and CDR2: SNHLY, FYNNEI. The CDR3 totals 14 residues. The V end lost 7 bases, the J end lost 7 bases, and 16 bases lay between the germline ends. In DNA form, the CDR3 reads TGTGCCAGCACCAACGATGGGAACGGTGAAAAACTGTTTTTT. Its translation: CASTNDGNGEKLFF.